This T cell receptor (beta chain) was recorded in a study of shared clonotypes between healthy human individuals. Overall study context: A donor's plate count was three for CD4 naive and three for CD4 memory; CD8 naive had two and CD8 memory one. Study-wide results and caveats: Across several donors, naive CD4 shared 5% to 5.5%, naive CD8 around 3.8%, memory CD4 about 2.4%, memory CD8 about 0.4%. Naive subsets tended to show greater estimated richness than memory subsets.

As regards this clone: Its antigen remains unidentified.

Over several immunoSEQ plates, each subset's genomic DNA was distributed in even portions. Some clones are missing from TCRdb's copy, which holds only in-frame ones; the method was immunoSEQ multiplex PCR. The sample yields about 2,100,000 clones, roughly 91% seen once. Terminally differentiated effector memory CD45RA+ cells were left out of the naive CD8 fraction, which was CD45RO-negative and positively selected for CCR7. The sequenced material came from naive CD8+ T cells from PBMCs. The TCR comes from a man aged 18 to 29 in good health. Some clones in this sample may be carry-over from other donors' samples.

The CDR3: CASSLYGGRPLEAQYF. CDR3 coding DNA: TGTGCCAGCAGCTTGTACGGAGGCAGGCCCCTGGAGGCGCAGTATTTT. The chain uses TRBV5-5 and TRBJ2-3; tentatively, D is TRBD2 (5 bases). Germline V lookup: CDR1 SGHKS, CDR2 YYEKEE (reference sequence). V was cut by 1 base and J by 10 bases, with 22 bases left in between. This CDR3 spans 16 amino acids. Looking up the rest from reference TRBV5-5 and TRBJ2-3 gives the full variable domain: DAGVTQSPTHLIKTRGQQVTLRCSPISGHKSVSWYQQVLGQGPQFIFQYYEKEERGRGNFPDRFSARQFPNYSSELNVNALLLGDSALYLCASSLYGGRPLEAQYFGPGTRLTVL.